Sequencing of this TCR beta chain was carried out in a study of cytomegalovirus exposure and HLA in healthy donors. As concerns this clone: What it recognizes is unknown.

General observations from the study: A later analysis reported that several of the most significant clusters appeared to be linked to common viral pathogens, among them Epstein-Barr virus.

The PCR contained 60 Vbeta and 13 Jbeta primers. Per the original methods: An analysis that came later counted some 85 million unique TCR beta chains, roughly 11 million shared. Assay: immunoSEQ multiplex PCR; the TCRdb copy retains only in-frame clones and omits some. V and J calls and clone size come straight from that table; D and trimming were deduced from the DNA. The repertoire consists of 150,000 or so clones, with roughly four fifths occurring once and the leading ten covering approximately 4%. CDR3 length: 15 residues. The germline V gene has CDR1 LNHDA and CDR2 SQIVND (reference sequence). After removal of 5 bases from V and 0 bases from J, the junction contained 7 bases not matched to a gene.

The receptor was isolated from a man aged 50 or older in good health and CMV-seropositive. Sequenced: PBMCs. The genes are TRBV19 and TRBJ2-7; 7 nucleotides agree with TRBD1. Written as DNA, the CDR3 is TGTGCCAGTAGTGTCCAGGGGGTAGACTCCTACGAGCAGTACTTC. Its protein product is CASSVQGVDSYEQYF. Full variable domain (missing parts from reference TRBV19 and TRBJ2-7): DGGITQSPKYLFRKEGQNVTLSCEQNLNHDAMYWYRQDPGQGLRLIYYSQIVNDFQKGDIAEGYSVSREKKESFPLTVTSAQKNPTAFYLCASSVQGVDSYEQYFGPGTRLTVT.